Reported below is one TCR beta chain. Its antigen is not known. RNA, once extracted, was reverse transcribed into cDNA for use as the sequencing template. The assay was immunoSEQ multiplex PCR, and TCRdb's table has in-frame clones only and misses some. The sample consists of about 300,000 clones, roughly 64% of them appearing once. The sample's treatment: oral pan-JAK inhibitor, 5-10 mg twice daily. CDR3 size: 11 residues. Germline CDR1 and CDR2: SGHDT and YYEEEE. Trimming shortened V by 4 bases and J by 9 bases, and 11 bases separated the two germline ends. These data originate in a study of CD8+ T cells in alopecia areata. General study points: On tofacitinib, scalp and blood still held many of the expanded lesional clones.

The sequence was obtained from a human donor with alopecia areata. The sequences come from CD4+ T cells sorted from blood, collected at week 24, from a patient treated with tofacitinib. The chain combines TRBV5-6 with TRBJ2-7, with D tentatively TRBD1 (5 bases). The CDR3 nucleotides are TGTGCCAGCAGCCTCAGGGATACGCAGTACTTC. It yields the protein CASSLRDTQYF.